This T cell receptor (beta chain) was sequenced during a study of tissue T cells after allogeneic stem cell transplantation. With 3 bases removed from V and 3 bases from J, the gap between germline ends came to 11 bases. CDR1 and CDR2 from the germline V gene are NNHNN and SYGAGS (reference sequence). This CDR3 has 14 residues. TCRdb's copy holds only in-frame clones and misses some; the assay was immunoSEQ multiplex PCR. The sample has around 7,500 clones, roughly half seen once. Sample time point: mouse harvest day 7 after allogeneic transplant. Each mouse received 10^7 T-cell-depleted marrow cells plus 10^6 splenic CD5+ T cells by tail vein. B6 (H2b) cells into BALB/c (H2d) mice; tissues taken at day 7 or 14. Details on this clone: Genes and germline are mouse. The DNA ends 1 residue before the CDR3 does, and the rest of the CDR3 is filled in from the germline J gene. The sample carries other DNA sequences with the same CDR3.

This TCR derives from a female BALB/c mouse given C57BL/6 T cells with graft-versus-host disease after an allogeneic hematopoietic cell transplant. Material: lymph node tissue. The chain couples TRBV13-2 to TRBJ2-5, with D perhaps TRBD1 or TRBD2 (5 bases each). CDR3 residues: CASGAPGRQDTQYF. The covered CDR3 bases are TGTGCCAGCGGTGCCCCGGGACGTCAAGACACCCAGTAC.